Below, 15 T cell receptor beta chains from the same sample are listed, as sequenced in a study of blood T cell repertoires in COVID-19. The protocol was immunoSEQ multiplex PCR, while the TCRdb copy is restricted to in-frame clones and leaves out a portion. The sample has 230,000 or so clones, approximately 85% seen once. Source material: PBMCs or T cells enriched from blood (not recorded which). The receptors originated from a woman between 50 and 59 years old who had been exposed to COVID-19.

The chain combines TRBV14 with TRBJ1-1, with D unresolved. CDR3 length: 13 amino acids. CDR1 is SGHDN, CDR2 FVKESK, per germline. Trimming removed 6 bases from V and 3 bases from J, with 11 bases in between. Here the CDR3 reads CASSAGLYTEAFF. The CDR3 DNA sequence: TGTGCCAGCAGTGCCGGACTTTACACTGAAGCTTTCTTT.

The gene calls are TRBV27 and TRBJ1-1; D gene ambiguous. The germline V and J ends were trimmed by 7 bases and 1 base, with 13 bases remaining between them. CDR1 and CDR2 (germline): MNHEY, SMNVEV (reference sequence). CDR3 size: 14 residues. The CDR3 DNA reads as TGTGCCAGCACCCGGGGTGGGGAGAACACTGAAGCTTTCTTT. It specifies CASTRGGENTEAFF.

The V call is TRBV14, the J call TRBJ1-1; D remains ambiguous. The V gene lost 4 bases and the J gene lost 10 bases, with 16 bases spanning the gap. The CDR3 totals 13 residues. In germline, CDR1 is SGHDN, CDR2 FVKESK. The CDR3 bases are TGTGCCAGCAGCCTAAGACGCGGAGTGGGAGCTTTCTTT. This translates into CASSLRRGVGAFF.

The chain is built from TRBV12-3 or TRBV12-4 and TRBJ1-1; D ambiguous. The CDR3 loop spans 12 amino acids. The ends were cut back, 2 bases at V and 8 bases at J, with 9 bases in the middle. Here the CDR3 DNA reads TGTGCCAGCAGTTTATTTGGGCAGGAAGCTTTCTTT. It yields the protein CASSLFGQEAFF.

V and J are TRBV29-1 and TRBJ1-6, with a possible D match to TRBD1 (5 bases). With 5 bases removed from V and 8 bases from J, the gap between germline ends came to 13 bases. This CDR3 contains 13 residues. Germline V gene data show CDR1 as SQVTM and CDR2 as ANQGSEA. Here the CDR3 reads CSVLVDSYSPLHF. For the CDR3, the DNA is TGCAGCGTTCTAGTAGACAGTTATTCACCCCTCCACTTT.

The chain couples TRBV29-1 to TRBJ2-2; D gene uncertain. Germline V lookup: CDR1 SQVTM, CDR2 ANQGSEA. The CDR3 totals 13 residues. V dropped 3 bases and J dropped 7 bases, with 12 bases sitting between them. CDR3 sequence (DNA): TGCAGCGTTGAGGGTGGGCCGAGCGGGGAGCTGTTTTTT. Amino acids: CSVEGGPSGELFF.

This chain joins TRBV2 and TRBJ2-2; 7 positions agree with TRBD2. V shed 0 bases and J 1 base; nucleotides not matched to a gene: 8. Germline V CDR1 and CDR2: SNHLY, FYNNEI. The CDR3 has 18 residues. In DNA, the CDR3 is TGTGCCAGCAGTGAAGCGCGAGGTGGACTAGTGAACACCGGGGAGCTGTTTTTT. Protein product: CASSEARGGLVNTGELFF. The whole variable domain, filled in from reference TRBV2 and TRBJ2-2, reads EPEVTQTPSHQVTQMGQEVILRCVPISNHLYFYWYRQILGQKVEFLVSFYNNEISEKSEIFDDQFSVERPDGSNFTLKIRSTKLEDSAMYFCASSEARGGLVNTGELFFGEGSRLTVL.

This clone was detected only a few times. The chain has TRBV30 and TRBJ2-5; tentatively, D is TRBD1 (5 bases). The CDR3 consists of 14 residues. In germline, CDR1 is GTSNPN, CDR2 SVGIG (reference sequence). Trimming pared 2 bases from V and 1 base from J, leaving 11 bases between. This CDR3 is CAWSKTDAQETQYF. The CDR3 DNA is TGTGCCTGGAGTAAGACAGACGCCCAAGAGACCCAGTACTTC.

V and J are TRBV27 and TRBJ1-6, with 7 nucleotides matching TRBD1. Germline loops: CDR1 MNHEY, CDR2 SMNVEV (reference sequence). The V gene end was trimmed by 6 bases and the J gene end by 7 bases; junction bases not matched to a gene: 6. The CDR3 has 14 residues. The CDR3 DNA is TGTGCCAGCAGCCGGACAGGTGGGAATTCACCCCTCCACTTT. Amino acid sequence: CASSRTGGNSPLHF.

The CDR3 protein is CASSQEAMGTAYNSPLHF. The CDR3 region has the DNA TGCGCCAGCAGCCAAGAGGCCATGGGGACAGCATATAATTCACCCCTCCACTTT. The rearrangement links TRBV4-3 to TRBJ1-6; 7 bases fit TRBD1. Germline values: CDR1 LGHNA, CDR2 YSLEER. Unmatched junction bases numbered 9, after V lost 0 bases and J lost 4 bases. The CDR3 is 18 amino acids.

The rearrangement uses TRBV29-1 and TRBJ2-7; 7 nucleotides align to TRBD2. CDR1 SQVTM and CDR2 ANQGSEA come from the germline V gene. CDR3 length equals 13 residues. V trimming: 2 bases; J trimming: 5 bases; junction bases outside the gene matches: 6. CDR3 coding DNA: TGCAGCGTTGAAATCGGGGGAGGGAACGAGCAGTACTTC. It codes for CSVEIGGGNEQYF.

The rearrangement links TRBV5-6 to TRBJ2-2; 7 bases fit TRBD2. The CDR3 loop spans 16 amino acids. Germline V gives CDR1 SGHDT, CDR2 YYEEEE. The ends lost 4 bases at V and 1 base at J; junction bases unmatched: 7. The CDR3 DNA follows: TGTGCCAGCAGCCAAATCACTAGCGAGAACACCGGGGAGCTGTTTTTT. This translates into CASSQITSENTGELFF.

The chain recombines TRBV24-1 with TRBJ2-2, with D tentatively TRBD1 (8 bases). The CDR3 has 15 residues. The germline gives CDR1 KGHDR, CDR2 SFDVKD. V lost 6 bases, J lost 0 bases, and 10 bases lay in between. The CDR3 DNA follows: TGTGCCACCAGTACAGGGGGGGCGAACACCGGGGAGCTGTTTTTT. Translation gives CATSTGGANTGELFF.

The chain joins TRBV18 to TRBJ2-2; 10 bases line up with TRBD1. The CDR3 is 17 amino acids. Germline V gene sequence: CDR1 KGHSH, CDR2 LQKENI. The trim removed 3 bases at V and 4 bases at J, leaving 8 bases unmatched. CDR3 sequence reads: CASSPSGTGASTGELFF. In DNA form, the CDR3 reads TGTGCCAGCTCACCTTCCGGGACAGGGGCTTCCACCGGGGAGCTGTTTTTT.

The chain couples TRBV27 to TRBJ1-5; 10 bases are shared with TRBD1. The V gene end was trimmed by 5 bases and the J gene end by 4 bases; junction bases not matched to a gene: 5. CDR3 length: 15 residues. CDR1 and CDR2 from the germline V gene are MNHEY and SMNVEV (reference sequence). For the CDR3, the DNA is TGTGCCAGCAGTCTAGGGACAGGGGAGAATCAGCCCCAGCATTTT. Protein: CASSLGTGENQPQHF.